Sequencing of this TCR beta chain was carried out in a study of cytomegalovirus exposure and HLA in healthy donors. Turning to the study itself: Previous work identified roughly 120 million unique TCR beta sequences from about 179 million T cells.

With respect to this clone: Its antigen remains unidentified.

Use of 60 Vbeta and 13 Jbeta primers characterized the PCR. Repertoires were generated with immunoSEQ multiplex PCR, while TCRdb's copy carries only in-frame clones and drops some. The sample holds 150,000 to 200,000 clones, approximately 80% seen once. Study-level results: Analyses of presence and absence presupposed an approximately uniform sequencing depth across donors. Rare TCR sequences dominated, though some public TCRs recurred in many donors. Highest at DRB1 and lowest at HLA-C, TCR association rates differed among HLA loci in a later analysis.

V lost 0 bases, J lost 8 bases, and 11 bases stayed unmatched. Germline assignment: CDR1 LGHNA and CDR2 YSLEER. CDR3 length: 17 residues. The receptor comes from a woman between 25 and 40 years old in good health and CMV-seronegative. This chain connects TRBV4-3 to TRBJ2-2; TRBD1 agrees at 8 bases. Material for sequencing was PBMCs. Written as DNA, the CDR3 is TGCGCCAGCAGCCAAGATTTAGGACAGGGATATTCGGGGGAGCTGTTTTTT. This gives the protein CASSQDLGQGYSGELFF.